Many counts were recorded for the clone carrying this T cell receptor beta chain. Its antigen is as yet unknown. No cell sorting was done before RNA was extracted from the tissue. This non-tumor lung sample came from over 3 cm beyond the tumor edge. This CDR3 spans 15 amino acids. Germline-derived CDR1 and CDR2 are DFQATT and SNEGSKA (reference sequence). V was pared by 4 bases and J by 5 bases, with 21 bases between. The library came from three nested PCR rounds adapted from ARM-PCR protocols. TCRdb processed the multiplex PCR reads anew with MiXCR; each CDR3 protein has one entry. The table includes 65,000 to 85,000 distinct CDR3 sequences, approximately 73% detected once. The data originate from a study of tumor and adjacent non-tumor tissue in lung cancer. Study as a whole: The cohort had about 12 adenocarcinoma, a couple of squamous cell and 1 small cell patients.

Findings and limits, study-wide: TCR diversity was significantly greater in tumor than normal lung tissue. Normal lung showed higher cumulative top 100 clone frequency than tumor.

This TCR derives from a man aged 55 to 70 with non-small cell lung cancer. This chain uses TRBV20-1 with TRBJ2-7, with D perhaps TRBD2 (9 bases). Sequenced material: distant non-tumor lung tissue. CDR3 sequence: CSAINRGVAGDEQYF. CDR3 nucleotide sequence: TGCAGTGCTATTAACAGGGGGGTAGCGGGAGACGAGCAGTACTTC.